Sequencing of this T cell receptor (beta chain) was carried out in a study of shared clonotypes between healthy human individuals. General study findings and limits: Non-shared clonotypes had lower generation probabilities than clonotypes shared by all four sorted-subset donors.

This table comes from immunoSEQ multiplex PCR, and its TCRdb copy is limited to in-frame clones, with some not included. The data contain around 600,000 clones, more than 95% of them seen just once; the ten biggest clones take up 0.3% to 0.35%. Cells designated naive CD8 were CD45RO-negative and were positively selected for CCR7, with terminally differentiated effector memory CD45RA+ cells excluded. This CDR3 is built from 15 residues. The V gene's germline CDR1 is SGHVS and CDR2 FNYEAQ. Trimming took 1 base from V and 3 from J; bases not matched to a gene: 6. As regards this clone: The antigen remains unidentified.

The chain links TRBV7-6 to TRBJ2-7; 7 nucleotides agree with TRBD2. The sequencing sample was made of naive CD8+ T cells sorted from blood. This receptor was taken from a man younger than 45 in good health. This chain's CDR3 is CASSLEGRANYEQYF. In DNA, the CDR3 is TGTGCCAGCAGCTTAGAGGGGAGGGCCAACTACGAGCAGTACTTC.